Below, one TCR beta chain is given with its context. These data originate in a study of blood T cell repertoires in COVID-19. Overall study: T cells, B-cell-depleted T cells, or PBMCs provided the cDNA or gDNA that served as material.

This CDR3 has 15 residues. Trimming took 2 bases from V and 7 from J; bases not matched to a gene: 10. Germline V lookup: CDR1 LGHNA, CDR2 YSLEER. The table came from immunoSEQ multiplex PCR; TCRdb's copy has only in-frame clones and leaves some out. The table includes 350,000 to 550,000 clones, about 85% detected once. The TCR originated in a woman aged 18 to 35 with acute COVID-19. This sequence joins TRBV4-3 and TRBJ2-5, with 7 bases that match TRBD2. Sequencing input: PBMCs or T cells enriched from blood (not recorded which). The CDR3 is CASSQTLSGGGTQYF. For the CDR3, the DNA is TGCGCCAGCAGCCAAACGCTCTCAGGCGGGGGGACCCAGTACTTC.